This is a list of T cell receptor beta chains from one sample in a study of blood T cell repertoires in COVID-19. Data came from immunoSEQ multiplex PCR; TCRdb stores just in-frame clones and leaves some out. The sample gives over 100,000 clones, approximately 89% of which show up once; approximately 10% is in the top ten. The sample was peripheral blood. These receptors were obtained from a woman in her sixties or seventies with COVID-19, enrolled during active disease. The CDR3 runs from the conserved cysteine through the conserved F or W. A D gene is named only where the DNA matches it firmly. A clone size is listed for some rows: how often the clone was seen (once, few, many), or a class if it is expanded.

V,D,J,size,DNA,CDR3
TRBV3-1/TRBV3-2,NA,TRBJ1-2,few,TGTGCCAGCAGCCAACGCAGGGATGATGGCTACACCTTC,CASSQRRDDGYTF
TRBV19,TRBD1,TRBJ2-3,NA,TGTGCCAGCCGGGACAGGGAACTTACGCAGTATTTT,CASRDRELTQYF
TRBV6-6,TRBD1,TRBJ1-3,NA,TGTGCCAGCAGACGGGACAGGGGTTTCTCTGGAAACACCATATATTTT,CASRRDRGFSGNTIYF
TRBV6-2/TRBV6-3,TRBD1,TRBJ1-6,NA,TGTGCCAGCAGCTCGACAGGGACTGCTTCACCCCTCCACTTT,CASSSTGTASPLHF
TRBV12-5,NA,TRBJ2-1,NA,TGTGCTAACGGGATATGGGTCCAGGTGAATAATGAGCAGTTCTTC,CANGIWVQVNNEQFF
TRBV9,TRBD2,TRBJ2-2,NA,TGTGCCAGCAGCCAGGGACCTGGAGGGACTAGTGCCGGGGAGCTGTTTTTT,CASSQGPGGTSAGELFF
TRBV5-1,NA,TRBJ2-1,NA,TGCGCCAGCAGGCCGGAGGTGGGGGCTAGTTACAATGAGCAGTTCTTC,CASRPEVGASYNEQFF
TRBV5-6,NA,TRBJ1-1,NA,TGTGCCAGCAGCTTGCGGCAGACTCGTTACATGAACACTGAAGCTTTCTTT,CASSLRQTRYMNTEAFF
TRBV7-6,TRBD2,TRBJ2-3,NA,TGTGCCAGCAGCTCGGAAACTAGCGGGGTGAGGTCAGATACGCAGTATTTT,CASSSETSGVRSDTQYF
TRBV30,TRBD1,TRBJ1-2,NA,TGTGCCTGGAGGGGGACAGCCTTCCCTAACTATGGCTACACCTTC,CAWRGTAFPNYGYTF
TRBV15,NA,TRBJ2-5,NA,TGTGCCACCATTTACCAGACAGAGAACCAAGAGACCCAGTACTTC,CATIYQTENQETQYF
TRBV6-5,TRBD1,TRBJ1-3,NA,TGTGCCAGCAGTTACGGGACAGATTCTGGAAACACCATATATTTT,CASSYGTDSGNTIYF
TRBV27,NA,TRBJ1-5,NA,TGTGCCAGCAGTTTAAATTGGGAGGGACTCAATCAGCCCCAGCATTTT,CASSLNWEGLNQPQHF
TRBV5-1,TRBD1,TRBJ1-6,NA,TGCGCCAGCAGCCAACTTGACAGGGGGTATTCACCCCTCCACTTT,CASSQLDRGYSPLHF
TRBV6-5,TRBD2,TRBJ2-3,NA,TGTGCCAGCAGAAATAGCGGGGGCGGATCAGATACGCAGTATTTT,CASRNSGGGSDTQYF
TRBV3-1/TRBV3-2,TRBD2,TRBJ2-1,NA,TGTGCCAGCAGCCAAGATCTGGGTAGCGGGGCCAATGAGCAGTTCTTC,CASSQDLGSGANEQFF
TRBV5-5,NA,TRBJ1-6,NA,TGTGCCAGCAGCACAAGGACAGTTGAGAATTCACCCCTCCACTTT,CASSTRTVENSPLHF
TRBV10-3,NA,TRBJ2-7,NA,TGTGCCATCAGTGAGGGACAGCCCCACAAGCAGTACTTC,CAISEGQPHKQYF
TRBV30,NA,TRBJ1-5,NA,TGTGCCTGGAGTGTGGCGACAGGTCGGCAGCCCCAGCATTTT,CAWSVATGRQPQHF
TRBV5-1,TRBD1,TRBJ1-6,few,TGCGCCAGCAGCCGGGACAGTAATTCACCCCTCCACTTT,CASSRDSNSPLHF
TRBV18,TRBD1,TRBJ2-7,NA,TGTGCCAGCTCCCAGGGGACAGGGCGCTACGAGCAGTACTTC,CASSQGTGRYEQYF
TRBV7-2,NA,TRBJ1-5,NA,TGTGCCAGCAGCCTCGGGCGGGGTGGGCAGCCCCAGCATTTT,CASSLGRGGQPQHF
TRBV15,NA,TRBJ1-1,NA,TGTGCCACCAGCTATCTTGGGAGGACTGAAGCTTTCTTT,CATSYLGRTEAFF
TRBV19,NA,TRBJ2-3,NA,TGTGCCAGCTCTTTTGCGAGAACAGATACGCAGTATTTT,CASSFARTDTQYF
TRBV19,NA,TRBJ1-2,NA,TGTGCCACGAGCCGACGGGGGGAGGGAAACTATGGCTACACCTTC,CATSRRGEGNYGYTF
TRBV3-1/TRBV3-2,NA,TRBJ2-1,NA,TGTGCCAGCAGCGGGACCCAGGGGCCCAGTGAGCAGTTCTTC,CASSGTQGPSEQFF
TRBV21-1,NA,TRBJ1-5,NA,TGTGCCAGCAGCACATCTCGGGGTAAGGGTAGCAATCAGCCCCAGCATTTT,CASSTSRGKGSNQPQHF
TRBV2,TRBD2,TRBJ2-5,NA,TGTGCCAGCAGGGAGGGGACTAAGGCCCAGTACTTC,CASREGTKAQYF
TRBV7-6,TRBD1,TRBJ1-3,few,TGTGCCAGCAGCCCTCGACAGGGCAGCTCTGGAAACACCATATATTTT,CASSPRQGSSGNTIYF
TRBV19,NA,TRBJ1-2,NA,TGTGCCAGTAGCCCGGGGTTTGGCTACACCTTC,CASSPGFGYTF
TRBV5-1,NA,TRBJ1-4,NA,TGCGCCAGCAGCTTAGGGGACGCGGGGAATGAAAAACTGTTTTTT,CASSLGDAGNEKLFF
TRBV18,NA,TRBJ1-4,NA,TGTGCCAGCTCACGCCGGGACATCAGAGGGGCAACTAATGAAAAACTGTTTTTT,CASSRRDIRGATNEKLFF
TRBV6-5,NA,TRBJ1-2,few,TGTGCCAGTCAGGGAGGTGGCTACACCTTC,CASQGGGYTF
TRBV16,NA,TRBJ1-2,NA,TGTGCCAGCAGCCAATTTCAGGAAAACTATGGCTACACCTTC,CASSQFQENYGYTF
TRBV19,NA,TRBJ1-5,NA,TGTGCCAGTAGTCGGGGTTGGGTGAATCAGCCCCAGCATTTT,CASSRGWVNQPQHF
TRBV19,NA,TRBJ2-3,NA,TGTGCCAGTAGCCCGCGTGACTACTCTTTGGGTTATGCAGATACGCAGTATTTT,CASSPRDYSLGYADTQYF
TRBV12-3/TRBV12-4,NA,TRBJ2-7,NA,TGTGCCAGCAGTTCCCTAAAAGAGGGCGAGCAGTACTTC,CASSSLKEGEQYF
TRBV6-1,TRBD1,TRBJ1-6,NA,TGTGCCAGCAGTGAAGTGTTGTCGGGACAGGGGGCCCTCTATAATTCACCCCTCCACTTT,CASSEVLSGQGALYNSPLHF
TRBV5-1,TRBD1,TRBJ2-7,NA,TGCGCCAGCAGCTTGGTTAGGACAGGGGGGAACGAGCAGTACTTC,CASSLVRTGGNEQYF
TRBV27,NA,TRBJ2-2,NA,TGTGCCAGCAGTTTATATTCCTGGACAATGAACACCGGGGAGCTGTTTTTT,CASSLYSWTMNTGELFF
TRBV5-1,NA,TRBJ1-6,NA,TGCGCCAGCAGCTTCACAGGGAAAATTGGTTCACCCCTCCACTTT,CASSFTGKIGSPLHF
TRBV9,NA,TRBJ1-3,NA,TGTGCCAGCAGCGTAGGAGCCCGGTCTGGAAACACCATATATTTT,CASSVGARSGNTIYF
TRBV5-6,TRBD2,TRBJ2-1,few,TGTGCCAGCAGCTTTTTATGGGCTAGCGGGGGCAATGAGCAGTTCTTC,CASSFLWASGGNEQFF
TRBV15,NA,TRBJ2-7,many,TGTGCCACCAGCAGTGGGACACAGGATTTTCACGAGCAGTACTTC,CATSSGTQDFHEQYF
TRBV7-9,NA,TRBJ2-1,NA,TGTGCCAGCAGTGACCCCCGAGGGGGACCAAGCTCCTACAATGAGCAGTTCTTC,CASSDPRGGPSSYNEQFF
TRBV24-1,TRBD1,TRBJ2-5,NA,TGTGCCACCGGGAAACAGGGGCATGAGACCCAGTACTTC,CATGKQGHETQYF
TRBV5-4,NA,TRBJ1-4,NA,TGTGCCAGCAGCTTGGAGCCAGGGTCTAATGAAAAACTGTTTTTT,CASSLEPGSNEKLFF
TRBV28,NA,TRBJ2-7,NA,TGTGCCAGCAGTTTCGCGGGGAGCTCCTACGAGCAGTACTTC,CASSFAGSSYEQYF
TRBV10-3,NA,TRBJ2-6,NA,TGTGCCATCAGTGAGCCAGGGGACCCCTCTGGGGCCAACGTCCTGACTTTC,CAISEPGDPSGANVLTF
TRBV5-1,NA,TRBJ1-3,NA,TGCGCCAGCAGCTTGGGACAGAACTCTGGAAACACCATATATTTT,CASSLGQNSGNTIYF
TRBV30,NA,TRBJ2-7,NA,TGTGCCTGGAGTGTAGGGACGAACCGGGGGAAGTACTTC,CAWSVGTNRGKYF
TRBV28,NA,TRBJ2-5,NA,TGTGCCAGCAGTTACTACAGGGCAGAAGAGACCCAGTACTTC,CASSYYRAEETQYF
TRBV5-1,TRBD1,TRBJ2-7,NA,TGCGCCAGCAGCTTGGAGGGACAGGGGGCCAACGAGCAGTACTTC,CASSLEGQGANEQYF